The subject of this entry is one TCR beta chain. Its target is not known. The CDR3 extends over 15 amino acids. CDR1 and CDR2 (germline): SGHVS, FNYEAQ. V lost 5 bases and J 7 bases, leaving 17 bases between the germline ends. Clones were sequenced by immunoSEQ multiplex PCR, and TCRdb holds only the in-frame ones, with some missing. The sample carries about 130,000 clones, more than 75% recorded once. The sample originates from a study of T cell responses to AZD1222 COVID-19 vaccine. Study-wide results and limits: Mostly white British, mostly female donors; authors suggested clonal diversity may be underestimated. Nearly half of spike-specific TCRs reportedly target unmutated variant regions. Seropositive status at baseline applied to only six AZD1222 recipients.

This sequence originates from an adult in good health. The source was peripheral blood, collected on day 0 of AZD1222 vaccination. The chain joins TRBV7-6 to TRBJ1-4, with TRBD1 as a possible D gene (6 bases). The CDR3 nucleotides read TGTGCCAGCAGCCCCGGCGGAGGGGGAGGTGAAAAACTGTTTTTT. This translates into CASSPGGGGGEKLFF. Drawing the rest from reference TRBV7-6 and TRBJ1-4, the complete variable domain is GAGVSQSPRYKVTKRGQDVALRCDPISGHVSLYWYRQALGQGPEFLTYFNYEAQQDKSGLPNDRFSAERPEGSISTLTIQRTEQRDSAMYRCASSPGGGGGEKLFFGSGTQLSVL.